Sequencing of this T cell receptor beta chain was carried out in a study of CD8 T cells in ankylosing spondylitis. With respect to this clonotype: What it binds is unknown.

This CDR3 contains 15 residues. The germline V gene encodes CDR1 SGHTA and CDR2 FQGNSA. The V gene end was trimmed by 5 bases and the J gene end by 7 bases; junction bases not matched to a gene: 7. General study points: Reportedly, significant enrichment of disease-linked clones occurred in matched ankylosing spondylitis synovial fluid.

Using its own MiXCR run on the 5' RACE reads, TCRdb lists one record per CDR3 protein. Here the sample spans 250,000 to 350,000 distinct CDR3 sequences, around 19% being singletons. The TCR sequence derives from a male donor with ankylosing spondylitis or in good health (not recorded which). The sequenced sample consisted of blood, either unsorted or a sorted T cell fraction (not recorded which). This chain connects TRBV7-2 to TRBJ1-6, with TRBD1 matching over 8 bases. CDR3 amino acids: CASSAQGGGNSPLHF. CDR3 nucleotides: TGTGCCAGCAGCGCACAGGGGGGGGGAAATTCACCCCTCCACTTT.